Below are 7 T cell receptor beta chains sequenced from a single sample in a study of T cell responses to AZD1222 COVID-19 vaccine. Repertoires were generated with immunoSEQ multiplex PCR, while TCRdb's copy carries only in-frame clones and drops some. The repertoire holds 150,000 to 250,000 clones, with approximately 90% as singletons. The material was peripheral blood, obtained 28 days after the second AZD1222 dose. The source is an adult who received the AZD1222 COVID-19 vaccine.

The chain carries TRBV12-3 or TRBV12-4 and TRBJ2-7; TRBD1 matches at 7 bases. The CDR3 is 12 amino acids. The V and J ends lost 10 bases and 6 bases, in that order; junction bases with no gene match: 9. The DNA for the CDR3 is TGTGCCACCAGGACAGGAGGAGGCGAGCAGTACTTC. Residues: CATRTGGGEQYF.

The chain has TRBV6-2 or TRBV6-3 and TRBJ2-1; 11 nucleotides match TRBD2. The J segment lost 8 bases and the V segment lost 2 bases, leaving 11 bases of the junction unmatched. Germline V gene data show CDR1 as MNHEY and CDR2 as SVGEGT. The CDR3 has 17 amino acids. The CDR3 DNA follows: TGTGCCAGCAGTTACCCACCCCAACTAGCGGGAGAGTATGAGCAGTTCTTC. Residues: CASSYPPQLAGEYEQFF.

The chain recombines TRBV30 with TRBJ1-5; no clear D gene. CDR1 GTSNPN and CDR2 SVGIG come from the germline V gene (reference sequence). The CDR3 runs to 14 residues. V dropped 3 bases and J dropped 3 bases, with 12 bases sitting between them. The CDR3: CAWSRTGINQPQHF. CDR3 nucleotides: TGTGCCTGGAGCCGGACCGGTATCAATCAGCCCCAGCATTTT.

V gene TRBV14 combines with J gene TRBJ2-2; no firm D call. The CDR3 totals 11 residues. Per the germline V gene, CDR1 is SGHDN and CDR2 is FVKESK. V was trimmed by 8 bases and J by 6 bases, leaving 7 bases between them. This CDR3 reads CASADAGELFF. As DNA, the CDR3 is TGTGCCAGCGCGGACGCCGGGGAGCTGTTTTTT.

The V gene is TRBV11-2, the J gene TRBJ1-1, with D unresolved. There are 13 residues in the CDR3. The V end was cut by 5 bases, the J end by 10 bases, with 17 bases between. The germline gives CDR1 SGHAT, CDR2 FQNNGV. The DNA of the CDR3 is TGTGCCAGCAGCGAAGAAAGAGGCTTGCGAGCTTTCTTT. It encodes CASSEERGLRAFF.

This clone is a singleton in its sample. This CDR3 is also generated by other DNA sequences in the sample. The V and J genes are TRBV19 and TRBJ1-6; tentatively, D is TRBD1 (5 bases). Trimming left V 3 bases short and J 10 bases short, with 10 bases between. Germline V CDR1 and CDR2: LNHDA, SQIVND (reference sequence). This CDR3 contains 13 residues. The CDR3 reads CASSMGGKSPLHF. CDR3 coding DNA: TGTGCCAGTAGTATGGGGGGTAAGTCACCCCTCCACTTT.

The chain uses TRBV6-5 and TRBJ1-5; D unclear. CDR1 and CDR2 (germline): MNHEY, SVGAGI. V lost 2 bases to trimming and J lost 7 bases, with 9 bases between them. The CDR3 has 13 residues. CDR3: CASSYGVSQPQHF. The CDR3 nucleotides are TGTGCCAGCAGTTACGGGGTCTCCCAGCCCCAGCATTTT.